What follows are 17 T cell receptor beta chains derived from one specimen sequenced in a study of T-cell memory formation after mild COVID-19. TCRdb called the 5' RACE reads again in MiXCR, with one record for every CDR3 protein. Among more than 9,500 distinct CDR3 sequences listed, about 14% were seen once. Sequencing was done on a sample of PBMCs or a T cell subset sorted from them (not recorded which). The origin of the receptors is a man aged 18 to 30 who had mild COVID-19 (a few samples of this study predate the infection). Cell type and time point are not known.

This clonotype was observed at least ten times. The chain links TRBV20-1 to TRBJ1-1; TRBD1 might be the D (6 bases). Deletions cut 3 bases from V and 4 bases from J, with 15 bases between. Germline V lookup: CDR1 DFQATT, CDR2 SNEGSKA (reference sequence). The CDR3 is 14 amino acids. CDR3 sequence (DNA): TGCAGTGCTAGGACCACAGGGTATGTCACTGAAGCTTTCTTT. This encodes CSARTTGYVTEAFF.

The chain has TRBV11-2 and TRBJ1-2; 10 bases align to TRBD1. Germline V lookup: CDR1 SGHAT, CDR2 FQNNGV. V lost 5 bases, J lost 6 bases, and 6 bases stayed unmatched. This CDR3 spans 14 amino acids. CDR3 in amino acids: CASSPWGTGDGYTF. DNA for the CDR3: TGTGCCAGCAGCCCCTGGGGGACAGGGGATGGCTACACCTTC.

This clonotype was found a few times. V gene TRBV27 combines with J gene TRBJ2-7, with a tentative D call TRBD1 (5 bases). The CDR3 length is 14 residues. V lost 4 bases, J lost 2 bases, and 12 bases lay in between. In germline, CDR1 is MNHEY, CDR2 SMNVEV (reference sequence). The CDR3 DNA is TGTGCCAGCAGTTGGGCAGGGCCCACCTACGAGCAGTACTTC. Translating gives CASSWAGPTYEQYF.

The chain joins TRBV6-6 to TRBJ1-1, with D unresolved. The CDR3 spans 12 residues. V lost 10 bases, J lost 10 bases, and 19 bases lay in between. The germline V gene has CDR1 MNHNY and CDR2 SVGAGI (reference sequence). CDR3 in amino acids: CATTAGLLRAFF. The CDR3 nucleotides are TGTGCCACCACTGCTGGACTTCTCAGAGCTTTCTTT.

This clonotype was detected ten times or more. The rearrangement uses TRBV7-2 and TRBJ2-1, with 11 bases that match TRBD2. This CDR3 comprises 14 residues. V was clipped by 5 bases and J by 10 bases; unmatched bases: 7. Germline CDR1 reads SGHTA; CDR2 reads FQGNSA. Here the CDR3 reads CASSRPGLAVEQFF. The CDR3 nucleotides read TGTGCCAGCAGCCGACCGGGACTAGCGGTAGAGCAGTTCTTC.

This clonotype was observed a single time. The chain is built from TRBV5-1 and TRBJ2-3; unclear D gene. The CDR3 has 14 amino acids. The V gene lost 4 bases and the J gene lost 3 bases, with 12 bases spanning the gap. In germline, CDR1 is SGHRS, CDR2 YFSETQ. The CDR3 DNA is TGCGCCAGCAGCCCGGATCAAACGACAGATACGCAGTATTTT. Its protein product is CASSPDQTTDTQYF.

This clonotype has at least ten counts. The J gene is TRBJ2-6, the V gene TRBV4-2, with 7 bases aligning to TRBD1. The CDR3 is 18 residues long. The V segment lost 2 bases and the J segment 0 bases; nucleotides outside the gene matches: 7. Germline lookup yields CDR1 LGHNA and CDR2 YNFKEQ. CDR3 in DNA: TGTGCCAGCAGCCAATCCCCGGGACAGATCTCTGGGGCCAACGTCCTGACTTTC. Translating it yields CASSQSPGQISGANVLTF.

This clonotype showed up many times. CDR3 DNA: TGTGCCAGCAGTTTTTGGGGTGGGGGCAATCAGCCCCAGCATTTT. This translates into CASSFWGGGNQPQHF. This rearrangement joins TRBV12-3 or TRBV12-4 to TRBJ1-5, with unresolved D. The CDR3 spans 15 residues. V was clipped by 3 bases and J by 2 bases, with 11 bases between them.

There are a few counts of this clonotype. V is TRBV19 and J is TRBJ1-1; D unclear. V lost 1 base and J 0 bases, leaving 6 bases between the germline ends. This CDR3 has 14 residues. Per the germline V gene, CDR1 is LNHDA and CDR2 is SQIVND (reference sequence). The CDR3 spells CASSIVRMNTEAFF. The CDR3 DNA is TGTGCCAGTAGTATAGTCAGAATGAACACTGAAGCTTTCTTT.

This clonotype was detected ten times or more. The genes are TRBV7-9 and TRBJ2-1, with TRBD2 matching over 11 bases. From germline, CDR1 is SEHNR and CDR2 FQNEAQ (reference sequence). This CDR3 has 15 amino acids. Trimming took 5 bases from V and 5 from J; bases not matched to a gene: 5. CDR3 amino acids: CASSPWTSGHNEQFF. The CDR3 nucleotides read TGTGCCAGCAGCCCCTGGACTAGCGGGCACAATGAGCAGTTCTTC.

This clonotype was recorded many times. The chain has TRBV5-1 and TRBJ2-2, with TRBD1 matching 8 bases. CDR1 and CDR2 from the germline V gene are SGHRS and YFSETQ. J gave up 2 bases and V 2 bases, and 5 bases lay outside the gene matches. The length of the CDR3 is 16 residues. The CDR3 bases are TGCGCCAGCAGCTTTCTGACAGGGGTAAACACCGGGGAGCTGTTTTTT. Translated, it gives CASSFLTGVNTGELFF.

This clonotype was detected ten times or more. The chain employs TRBV7-2 and TRBJ1-2; a possible D gene is TRBD1 (6 bases). This CDR3 has 14 amino acids. V lost 7 bases and J 3 bases, leaving 15 bases between the germline ends. Germline V gene lookup returns CDR1 SGHTA and CDR2 FQGNSA. The chain's CDR3 is CASTNRVLYYGYTF. The CDR3 DNA follows: TGTGCCAGCACCAACAGGGTTCTGTACTATGGCTACACCTTC.

This clonotype was seen repeatedly, ten times or more. The genes are TRBV20-1 and TRBJ1-5; possible D gene TRBD1, 5 bases. The CDR3 consists of 13 residues. Germline-derived CDR1 and CDR2 are DFQATT and SNEGSKA (reference sequence). V lost 6 bases and J lost 1, with 10 bases in between. In DNA form, the CDR3 reads TGCAGTGCCCGGAGGGACAGCAATCAGCCCCAGCATTTT. Amino acid sequence: CSARRDSNQPQHF.

This clonotype has a handful of counts. The DNA for the CDR3 is TGTGCATGGGGACAGAATGAAGCTTTCTTT. Translated: CAWGQNEAFF. The chain uses TRBV7-9 and TRBJ1-1; 7 nucleotides agree with TRBD1. The CDR3 is 10 residues long. Germline CDR1 SEHNR, CDR2 FQNEAQ (reference sequence).

This clonotype was counted many times. This chain links TRBV7-2 with TRBJ2-5; D is uncertain. Trimming left V 1 base short and J 0 bases short, with 6 bases between. Germline V gene data show CDR1 as SGHTA and CDR2 as FQGNSA. The CDR3 is made up of 14 amino acids. The CDR3 is CASSLGVYQETQYF. The CDR3 DNA follows: TGTGCCAGCAGCTTAGGGGTTTACCAAGAGACCCAGTACTTC.

V gene TRBV7-2 combines with J gene TRBJ2-2; TRBD1 agrees at 8 bases. This CDR3 spans 16 amino acids. The trim removed 6 bases at V and 1 base at J, leaving 7 bases unmatched. Germline lookup yields CDR1 SGHTA and CDR2 FQGNSA. The CDR3: CASRYTGTGNTGELFF. The CDR3 nucleotides read TGTGCCAGCAGATATACCGGGACAGGGAACACCGGGGAGCTGTTTTTT.

This chain joins TRBV7-2 and TRBJ2-5, with D maybe TRBD2 (6 bases). The CDR3 covers 15 residues. CDR1 and CDR2 (germline): SGHTA, FQGNSA. Trimming pared 0 bases from V and 5 bases from J, leaving 13 bases between. In DNA form, the CDR3 reads TGTGCCAGCAGCTTAGCGACCGGGAGTCGGGAGACCCAGTACTTC. It is translated as CASSLATGSRETQYF.